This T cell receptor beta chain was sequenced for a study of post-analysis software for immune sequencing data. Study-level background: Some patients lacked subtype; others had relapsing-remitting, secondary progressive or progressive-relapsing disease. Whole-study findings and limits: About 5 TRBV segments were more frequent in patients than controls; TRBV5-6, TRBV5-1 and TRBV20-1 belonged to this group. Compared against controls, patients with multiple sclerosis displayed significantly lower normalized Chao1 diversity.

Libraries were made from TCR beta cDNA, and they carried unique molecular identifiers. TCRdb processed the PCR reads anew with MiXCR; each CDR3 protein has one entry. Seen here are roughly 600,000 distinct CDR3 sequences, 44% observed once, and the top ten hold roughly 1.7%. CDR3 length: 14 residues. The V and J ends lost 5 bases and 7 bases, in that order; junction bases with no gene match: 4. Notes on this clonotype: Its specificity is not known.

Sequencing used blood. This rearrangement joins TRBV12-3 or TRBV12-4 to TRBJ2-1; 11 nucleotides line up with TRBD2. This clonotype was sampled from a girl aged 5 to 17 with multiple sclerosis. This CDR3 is CASSTSGRGNEQFF. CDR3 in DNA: TGTGCCAGCAGTACTAGCGGGAGAGGGAATGAGCAGTTCTTC.